This T cell receptor beta chain was identified during a study of blood T cells in healthy people across ages (dated by TCRdb to about 2015). Study-wide context: In model experiments, roughly one uniquely barcoded TCR beta cDNA molecule per two T cells was captured by template switching. For two donors (one aged 18 to 29 and one aged 80 or older), the study analyzed two additional independent replicas of 1 million unique cDNA reads from the same blood draw. The study measured age-related changes in TCR beta repertoire diversity using deep sequencing normalized with unique cDNA molecular identifiers. Donors were grouped into four age groups: young (average 16 years), middle-aged (39), aged (around 60) and long-lived (around 82). Donors of different ages were randomly distributed across sequencing lanes to avoid experimental bias. Overall results and qualifications from the work: Compared with the aged group, the long-lived group had more naive CD4+ T cells, fewer expanded clones and increased TCR diversity, suggesting age selection. Because donor CMV infection status was unknown, age-related changes in expanded clonotypes were potentially confounded. Observed TCR beta diversity per million T cells fell roughly linearly with age, and a significant reduction was already apparent by age roughly 41. There was a strong correlation between observed TCR beta diversity and the percentage of naive T cells measured by flow cytometry. Estimates of total diversity based on one million sequenced T cells were considered lower bounds and underestimates. Bulk unsorted PBMC profiling prevented conclusive comparison of naive and antigen-experienced compartments.

Systemically healthy Caucasian individuals from Russia, over 30 in total and aged roughly 6 to 100 years, were included as donors. Each donor gave 8 to 10 milliliters of peripheral blood, drawn into EDTA-treated Vacutainer tubes. PBMCs were isolated by Ficoll-Paque density-gradient centrifugation, with at least 6.5 million obtained per sample. Trizol reagent was used to extract total RNA from the PBMCs, yielding at least 5.5 micrograms per sample. Naive CD45RAhigh/CD27high T cell percentages were measured by flow cytometry on a PBMC aliquot from every donor. Many counts were recorded for this clonotype. No antigen is known for it. No base quality information exists; no much larger clone differs at one position. Its CDR3 holds 13 amino acids, cysteine through phenylalanine. Only CDR3 DNA is held: 39 bases, read in frame from base 1. The germline V gene provides CDR1 SQVTM and CDR2 ANQGSEA. After removal of 5 bases from V and 3 bases from J, the junction retains 4 bases not matched to a gene.

The protocol used for the library was 5' RACE. For sequencing, an Illumina HiSeq 2500 was employed. A second PCR of roughly 6 to 11 cycles was run with a J-beta primer mix and a sample-barcoded 5' primer. A unique molecular identifier was introduced onto each TCR beta cDNA molecule by a template-switch 5' adaptor carrying 12 random nucleotides. Each sample yielded at least 2.5 million CDR3-containing paired-end reads. The Mint cDNA synthesis kit, primed by a TRBC-specific oligonucleotide, was used to synthesize first-strand cDNA from all RNA. All cDNA was treated with uracil-DNA glycosylase and then went through a first 18-cycle PCR with the universal primers M1SS and BC2_uni_R. The original pipeline was this. Each sample was normalized by randomly selecting 1 million high-quality reads, each carrying a distinct molecular identifier. Reads sharing molecular identifiers were discarded rather than binned into consensus sequences. CDR3 identification, clonotype clustering and error correction used MiTCR with a Q25 quality threshold and the strictest error-elimination algorithm. A nonparametric unseen species model using Euler transformation provided a lower-bound estimate of total TCR beta diversity. The raw public reads went through TCRdb reprocessing: fastp at Q25, MiXCR clone calling, in-frame beta chains kept. Every CDR3 protein is listed once, alongside the most common genes and DNA of its rows. V and J calls and clone size were set by TCRdb, not the authors. This sample holds 1.2 million to 1.5 million distinct CDR3 sequences; roughly 60% were observed only once. More than 6% of the sample belongs to the ten largest clones.

The sequenced material came from blood. The V gene is TRBV29-1 and the J gene is TRBJ2-7; TRBD1 matches 10 bases in the middle. This receptor was obtained from a man aged 18 to 29 in good health. The DNA sequence is given as TGCAGCGTTCTCCGGGACAGGGGCTACGAGCAGTACTTC. Its translation is CSVLRDRGYEQYF.